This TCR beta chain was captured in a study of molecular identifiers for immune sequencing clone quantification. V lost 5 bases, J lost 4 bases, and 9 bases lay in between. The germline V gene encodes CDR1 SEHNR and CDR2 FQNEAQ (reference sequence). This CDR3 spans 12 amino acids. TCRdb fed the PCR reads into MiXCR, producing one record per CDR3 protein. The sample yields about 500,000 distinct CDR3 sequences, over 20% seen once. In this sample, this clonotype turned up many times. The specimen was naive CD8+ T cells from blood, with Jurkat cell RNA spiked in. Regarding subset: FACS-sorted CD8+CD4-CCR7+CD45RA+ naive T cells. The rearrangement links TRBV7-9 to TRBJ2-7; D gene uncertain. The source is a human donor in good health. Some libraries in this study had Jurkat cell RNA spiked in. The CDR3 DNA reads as TGTGCCAGCAGCCCGGACGGATACGAGCAGTACTTC. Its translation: CASSPDGYEQYF.